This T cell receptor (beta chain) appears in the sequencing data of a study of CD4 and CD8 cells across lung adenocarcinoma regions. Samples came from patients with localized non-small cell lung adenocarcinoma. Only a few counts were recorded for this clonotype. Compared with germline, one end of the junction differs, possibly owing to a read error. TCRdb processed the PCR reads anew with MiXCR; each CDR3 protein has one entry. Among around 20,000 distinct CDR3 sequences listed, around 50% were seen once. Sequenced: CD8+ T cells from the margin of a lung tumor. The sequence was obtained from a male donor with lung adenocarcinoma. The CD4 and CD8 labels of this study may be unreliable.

This CDR3 is CTSSLTPGGDTEAFF. The CDR3 DNA sequence: TGCACCAGCAGTTTAACCCCGGGGGGGGACACTGAAGCTTTCTTT. The chain links TRBV27 to TRBJ1-1, with D possibly matching TRBD1 (5 bases). The CDR3 spans 15 residues. Germline values: CDR1 MNHEY, CDR2 SMNVEV (reference sequence).